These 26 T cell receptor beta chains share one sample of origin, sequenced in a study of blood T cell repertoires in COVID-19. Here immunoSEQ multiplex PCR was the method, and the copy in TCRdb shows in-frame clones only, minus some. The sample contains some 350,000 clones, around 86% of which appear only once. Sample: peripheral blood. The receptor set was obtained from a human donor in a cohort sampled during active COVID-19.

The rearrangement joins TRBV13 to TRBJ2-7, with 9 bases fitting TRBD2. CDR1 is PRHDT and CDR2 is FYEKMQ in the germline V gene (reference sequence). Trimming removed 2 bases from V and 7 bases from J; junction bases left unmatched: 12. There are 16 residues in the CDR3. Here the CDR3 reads CASSLQGGRGAREQYF. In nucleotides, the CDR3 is TGTGCCAGCAGCTTACAGGGCGGGAGGGGAGCGCGGGAGCAGTACTTC.

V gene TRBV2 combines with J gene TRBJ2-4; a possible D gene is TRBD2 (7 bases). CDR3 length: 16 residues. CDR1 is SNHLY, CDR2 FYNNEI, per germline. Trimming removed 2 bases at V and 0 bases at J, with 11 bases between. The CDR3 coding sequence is TGTGCCAGCAGTGAATCGGGGGGCCTAGCCAAAAACATTCAGTACTTC. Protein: CASSESGGLAKNIQYF.

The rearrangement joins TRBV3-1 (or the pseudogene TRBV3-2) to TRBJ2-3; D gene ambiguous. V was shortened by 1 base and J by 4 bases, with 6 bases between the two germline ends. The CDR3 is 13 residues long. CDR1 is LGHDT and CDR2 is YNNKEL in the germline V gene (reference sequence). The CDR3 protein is CASSQGASDTQYF. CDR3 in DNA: TGTGCCAGCAGCCAAGGAGCCTCAGATACGCAGTATTTT.

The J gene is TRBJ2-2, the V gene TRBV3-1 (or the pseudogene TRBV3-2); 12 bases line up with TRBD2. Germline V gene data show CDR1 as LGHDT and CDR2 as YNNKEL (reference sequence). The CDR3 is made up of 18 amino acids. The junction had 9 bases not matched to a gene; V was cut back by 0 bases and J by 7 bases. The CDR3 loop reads CASSQDYGLAGGDGELFF. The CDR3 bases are TGTGCCAGCAGCCAAGATTACGGGCTAGCGGGAGGGGACGGGGAGCTGTTTTTT.

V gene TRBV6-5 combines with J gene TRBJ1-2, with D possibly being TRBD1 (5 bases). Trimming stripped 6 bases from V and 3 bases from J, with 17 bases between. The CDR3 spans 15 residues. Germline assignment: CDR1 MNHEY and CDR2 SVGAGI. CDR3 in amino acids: CASSPGQGGDYGYTF. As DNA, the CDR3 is TGTGCCAGCAGCCCCGGACAAGGAGGGGACTATGGCTACACCTTC.

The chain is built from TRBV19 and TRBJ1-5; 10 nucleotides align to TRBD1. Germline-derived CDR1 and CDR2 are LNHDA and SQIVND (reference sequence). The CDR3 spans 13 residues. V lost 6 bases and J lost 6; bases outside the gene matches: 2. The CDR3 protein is CASSWDRGQPQHF. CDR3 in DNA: TGTGCCAGTAGCTGGGACAGGGGTCAGCCCCAGCATTTT. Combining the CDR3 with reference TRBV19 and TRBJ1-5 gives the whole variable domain DGGITQSPKYLFRKEGQNVTLSCEQNLNHDAMYWYRQDPGQGLRLIYYSQIVNDFQKGDIAEGYSVSREKKESFPLTVTSAQKNPTAFYLCASSWDRGQPQHFGDGTRLSIL.

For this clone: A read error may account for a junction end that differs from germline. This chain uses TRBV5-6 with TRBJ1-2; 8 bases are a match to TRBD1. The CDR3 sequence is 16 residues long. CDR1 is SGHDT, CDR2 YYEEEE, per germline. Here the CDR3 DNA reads TGTGCCAGCAGCTTGAGTCAGGGGGCGCGTAACTTTGGCTACACCTTC. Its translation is CASSLSQGARNFGYTF.

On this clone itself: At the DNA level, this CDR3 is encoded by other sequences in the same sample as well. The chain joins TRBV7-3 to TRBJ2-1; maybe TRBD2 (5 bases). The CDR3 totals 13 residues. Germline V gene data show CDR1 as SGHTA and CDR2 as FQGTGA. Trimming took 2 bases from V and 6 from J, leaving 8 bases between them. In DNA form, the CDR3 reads TGTGCCAGCAGCTTAGGTCTAGCCAATGAGCAGTTCTTC. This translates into CASSLGLANEQFF.

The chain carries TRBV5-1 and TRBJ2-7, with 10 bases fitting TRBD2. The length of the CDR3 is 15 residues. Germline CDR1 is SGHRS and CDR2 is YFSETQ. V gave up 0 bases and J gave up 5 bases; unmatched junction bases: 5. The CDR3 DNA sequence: TGCGCCAGCAGCTTGGCCACTAGCGGGATCAACGAGCAGTACTTC. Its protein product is CASSLATSGINEQYF.

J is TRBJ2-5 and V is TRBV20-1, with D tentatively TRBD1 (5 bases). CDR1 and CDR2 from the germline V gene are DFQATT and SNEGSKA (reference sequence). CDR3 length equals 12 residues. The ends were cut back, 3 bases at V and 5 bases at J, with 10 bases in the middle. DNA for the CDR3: TGCAGTGCTAGTGTCAGGGCGGAGACCCAGTACTTC. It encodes CSASVRAETQYF.

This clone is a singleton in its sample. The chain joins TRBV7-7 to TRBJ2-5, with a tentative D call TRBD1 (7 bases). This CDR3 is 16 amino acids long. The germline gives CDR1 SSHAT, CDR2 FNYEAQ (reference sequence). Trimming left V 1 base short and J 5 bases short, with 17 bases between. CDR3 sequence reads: CASSLGGGGGIETQYF. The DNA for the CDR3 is TGTGCCAGCAGCTTAGGGGGCGGAGGGGGCATTGAGACCCAGTACTTC. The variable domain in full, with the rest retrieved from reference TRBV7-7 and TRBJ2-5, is GAGVSQSPRYKVTKRGQDVTLRCDPISSHATLYWYQQALGQGPEFLTYFNYEAQPDKSGLPSDRFSAERPEGSISTLTIQRTEQRDSAMYRCASSLGGGGGIETQYFGPGTRLLVL.

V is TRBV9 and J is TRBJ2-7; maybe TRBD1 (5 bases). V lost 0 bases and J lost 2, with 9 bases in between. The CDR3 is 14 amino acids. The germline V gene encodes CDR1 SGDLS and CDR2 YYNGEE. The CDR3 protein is CASSVGRQTYEQYF. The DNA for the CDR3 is TGTGCCAGCAGCGTAGGCAGACAGACCTACGAGCAGTACTTC.

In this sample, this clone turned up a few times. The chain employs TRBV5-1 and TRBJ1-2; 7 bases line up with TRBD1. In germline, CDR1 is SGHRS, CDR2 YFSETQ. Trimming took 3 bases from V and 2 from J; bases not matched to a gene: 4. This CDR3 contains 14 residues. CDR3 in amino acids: CASSYGQDNYGYTF. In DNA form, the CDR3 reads TGCGCCAGCAGCTACGGACAGGACAACTATGGCTACACCTTC.

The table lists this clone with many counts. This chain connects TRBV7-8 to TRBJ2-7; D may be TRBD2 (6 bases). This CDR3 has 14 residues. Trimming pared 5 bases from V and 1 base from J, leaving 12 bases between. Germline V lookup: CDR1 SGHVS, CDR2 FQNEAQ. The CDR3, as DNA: TGTGCCAGCAGCCCGGGACTTTTTTCCTACGAGCAGTACTTC. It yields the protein CASSPGLFSYEQYF.

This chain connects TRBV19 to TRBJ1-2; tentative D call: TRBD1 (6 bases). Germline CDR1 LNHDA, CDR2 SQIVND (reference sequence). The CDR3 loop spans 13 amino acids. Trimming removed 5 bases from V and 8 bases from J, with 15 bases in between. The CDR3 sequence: CASSPWPGDGYTF. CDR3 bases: TGTGCCAGTAGTCCCTGGCCAGGGGACGGCTACACCTTC.

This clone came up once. The DNA of the CDR3 is TGTGCCAGCAGCCAAACTCAGAGGGATGGCTACACCTTC. It yields the protein CASSQTQRDGYTF. This chain connects TRBV4-2 to TRBJ1-2, with D uncertain. Trimming shortened V by 2 bases and J by 6 bases, and 10 bases separated the two germline ends. CDR1 and CDR2 (germline): LGHNA, YNFKEQ. The CDR3 runs to 13 residues.

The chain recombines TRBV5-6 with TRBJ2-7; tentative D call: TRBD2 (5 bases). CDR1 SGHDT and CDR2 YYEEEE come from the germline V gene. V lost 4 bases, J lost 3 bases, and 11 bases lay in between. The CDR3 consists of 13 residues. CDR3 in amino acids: CASSARDYYEQYF. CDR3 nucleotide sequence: TGTGCCAGCAGCGCCCGGGATTACTACGAGCAGTACTTC.

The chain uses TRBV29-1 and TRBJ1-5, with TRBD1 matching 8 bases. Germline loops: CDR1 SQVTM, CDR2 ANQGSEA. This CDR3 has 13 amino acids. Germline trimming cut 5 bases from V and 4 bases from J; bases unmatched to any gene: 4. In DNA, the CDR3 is TGCAGCGTTAGGACAGGGCGGAATCAGCCCCAGCATTTT. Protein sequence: CSVRTGRNQPQHF.

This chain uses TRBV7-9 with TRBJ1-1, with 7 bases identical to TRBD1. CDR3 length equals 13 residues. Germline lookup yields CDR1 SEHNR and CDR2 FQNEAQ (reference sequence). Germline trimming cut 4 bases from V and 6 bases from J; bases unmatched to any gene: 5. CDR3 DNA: TGTGCCAGCAGCTCGACAGGGTGGCCTGAAGCTTTCTTT. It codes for CASSSTGWPEAFF.

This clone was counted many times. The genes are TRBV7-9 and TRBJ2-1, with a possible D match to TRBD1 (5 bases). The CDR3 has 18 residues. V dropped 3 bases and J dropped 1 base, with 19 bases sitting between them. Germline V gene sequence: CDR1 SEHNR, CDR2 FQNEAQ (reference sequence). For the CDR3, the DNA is TGTGCCAGCAGCTTTTCCACCAACTGGGGCAAGTCCTACAATGAGCAGTTCTTC. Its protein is CASSFSTNWGKSYNEQFF. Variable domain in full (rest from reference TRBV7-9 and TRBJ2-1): DTGVSQNPRHKITKRGQNVTFRCDPISEHNRLYWYRQTLGQGPEFLTYFQNEAQLEKSRLLSDRFSAERPKGSFSTLEIQRTEQGDSAMYLCASSFSTNWGKSYNEQFFGPGTRLTVL.

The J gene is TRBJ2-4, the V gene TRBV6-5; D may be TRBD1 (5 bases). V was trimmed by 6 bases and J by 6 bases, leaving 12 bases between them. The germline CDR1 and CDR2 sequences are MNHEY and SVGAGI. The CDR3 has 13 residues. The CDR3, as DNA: TGTGCCAGCAGGGACCCAGGGCGAAACATTCAGTACTTC. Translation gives CASRDPGRNIQYF.

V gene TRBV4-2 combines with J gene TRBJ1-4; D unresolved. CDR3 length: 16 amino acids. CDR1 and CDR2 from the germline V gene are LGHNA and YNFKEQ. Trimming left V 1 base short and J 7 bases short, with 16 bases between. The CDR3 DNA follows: TGTGCCAGCAGCCAAGGGGGAGGTCCCCGGAGTGAAAAACTGTTTTTT. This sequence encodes CASSQGGGPRSEKLFF.

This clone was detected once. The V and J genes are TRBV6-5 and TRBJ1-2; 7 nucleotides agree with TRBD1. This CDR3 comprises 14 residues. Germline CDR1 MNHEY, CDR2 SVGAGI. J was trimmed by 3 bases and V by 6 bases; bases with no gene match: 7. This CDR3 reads CASRAGTEDYGYTF. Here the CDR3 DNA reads TGTGCCAGCAGAGCCGGGACAGAAGACTATGGCTACACCTTC.

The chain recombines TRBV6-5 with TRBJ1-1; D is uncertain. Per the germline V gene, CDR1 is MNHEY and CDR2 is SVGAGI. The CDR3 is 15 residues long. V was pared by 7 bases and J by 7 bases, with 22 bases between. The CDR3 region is CASTPGGLVSLEAFF. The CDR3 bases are TGTGCCAGCACCCCGGGCGGACTAGTGAGCCTTGAAGCTTTCTTT.

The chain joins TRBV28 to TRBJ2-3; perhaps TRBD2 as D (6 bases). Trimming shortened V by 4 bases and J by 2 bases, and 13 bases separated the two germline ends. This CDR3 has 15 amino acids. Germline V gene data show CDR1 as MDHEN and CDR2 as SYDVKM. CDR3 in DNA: TGTGCCAGCAGTTCACAGACTAGGAACACAGATACGCAGTATTTT. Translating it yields CASSSQTRNTDTQYF.

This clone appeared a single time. In DNA, the CDR3 is TGTGCCAGCAGCCAGTCGTGGCAGGAAAGTTTATACGAGCAGTACTTC. Its protein product is CASSQSWQESLYEQYF. The rearrangement links TRBV4-2 to TRBJ2-7; D uncertain. This CDR3 is built from 16 residues. The V gene lost 3 bases and the J gene lost 4 bases, with 19 bases spanning the gap. The germline CDR1 and CDR2 sequences are LGHNA and YNFKEQ.